The 19 T cell receptor beta chains listed next were all sequenced from one sample in a study of long-term antiretroviral therapy in people with HIV. The assay, immunoSEQ v3.0, was run at survey level. Only in-frame clones appear in the TCRdb table, and some are missing; sequencing was by immunoSEQ multiplex PCR. The sample includes about 48,000 clones, about 81% of them seen just once. The sample consisted of unsorted PBMCs, taken 0.8 years after starting antiretroviral therapy. The receptor source for this set is a woman aged 18-35 years with HIV.

Regarding this clone: A read error may produce the germline difference seen at one junction end. The chain links TRBV6-1 to TRBJ2-3; possibly TRBD1 for D (5 bases). Germline values: CDR1 MNHNS, CDR2 SASEGT. This CDR3 spans 16 amino acids. This chain's CDR3 is CASSQAQGFSTDTQYF. DNA of the CDR3: TGTGCCAGCAGTCAAGCGCAGGGATTTAGCACAGATACGCAGTATTTT.

The chain combines TRBV11-2 with TRBJ2-3; no clear D. CDR1 and CDR2 (germline): SGHAT, FQNNGV. This CDR3 is 13 amino acids long. The germline V and J ends were trimmed by 7 bases and 3 bases, with 11 bases remaining between them. The CDR3 sequence: CASNLNPTDTQYF. For the CDR3, the DNA is TGTGCCAGCAACCTTAACCCAACAGATACGCAGTATTTT.

CDR3 bases: TGTGCCAGCAGTACCGCCCAGGGGGTATACAATGAGCAGTTCTTC. As protein: CASSTAQGVYNEQFF. The rearrangement uses TRBV6-4 and TRBJ2-1; 7 bases map to TRBD1. The CDR3 extends over 15 amino acids. V shed 5 bases, J shed 4 bases, and the junction held 8 bases outside the gene matches. Germline lookup yields CDR1 MRHNA and CDR2 SNTAGT.

V is TRBV28 and J is TRBJ1-5; no reliable D call. The CDR3 sequence is 15 residues long. Germline CDR1 reads MDHEN; CDR2 reads SYDVKM. The germline V and J ends were trimmed by 2 bases and 3 bases, with 11 bases remaining between them. As DNA, the CDR3 is TGTGCCAGCAGTTTACTTGCCAGGTCCAATCAGCCCCAGCATTTT. Amino acid sequence: CASSLLARSNQPQHF.

The rearrangement joins TRBV4-1 to TRBJ1-1; no firm D call. CDR1 and CDR2 from the germline V gene are MGHRA and YSYEKL. V was pared by 1 base and J by 0 bases, with 9 bases between. This CDR3 has 15 amino acids. This chain's CDR3 is CASSQAYLVNTEAFF. The DNA for the CDR3 is TGCGCCAGCAGCCAAGCCTATCTTGTGAACACTGAAGCTTTCTTT.

Only one count was recorded for this clone. Its ends do not fully match the called genes, so a read error is possible. V gene TRBV7-7 combines with J gene TRBJ2-3; 9 bases are shared with TRBD2. CDR1 is SSHAT and CDR2 is FNYEAQ in the germline V gene (reference sequence). This CDR3 is built from 14 residues. CDR3 region: CASSQGLAADTQYF. CDR3 coding DNA: TGTGCTAGCAGCCAGGGACTAGCTGCAGATACGCAGTATTTT.

The rearrangement joins TRBV27 to TRBJ2-7, with a possible D match to TRBD2 (5 bases). V lost 6 bases, J lost 3 bases, and 18 bases lay in between. Germline V gene lookup returns CDR1 MNHEY and CDR2 SMNVEV (reference sequence). CDR3 length equals 15 residues. The CDR3 region is CASSLVLVGFYEQYF. DNA of the CDR3: TGTGCCAGCAGCCTCGTACTAGTGGGCTTCTACGAGCAGTACTTC.

This clone is deemed medium-sized. The CDR3 here is CASSEGTGGNQPQHF. The CDR3 region has the DNA TGTGCCAGCAGTGAAGGGACAGGGGGTAATCAGCCCCAGCATTTT. The J gene is TRBJ1-5, the V gene TRBV6-1; TRBD1 matches at 10 bases. J gave up 4 bases and V 1 base, and 1 base lay outside the gene matches. Germline-derived CDR1 and CDR2 are MNHNS and SASEGT. The length of the CDR3 is 15 residues.

This chain connects TRBV18 to TRBJ1-1, with 7 bases fitting TRBD1. The CDR3 runs to 16 residues. V was clipped by 4 bases and J by 3 bases; unmatched bases: 11. CDR1 and CDR2 (germline): KGHSH, LQKENI. The CDR3 DNA is TGTGCCAGCTCACTCGGGACAGTCCCATGGGACACTGAAGCTTTCTTT. Translation gives CASSLGTVPWDTEAFF.

V usage is TRBV25-1 and J usage is TRBJ1-5, with 8 nucleotides matching TRBD1. The CDR3 has 14 residues. J was trimmed by 10 bases and V by 0 bases; bases with no gene match: 5. Germline values: CDR1 MGHDK, CDR2 SYGVNS. CDR3 loop: CASSEYGSGGPQHF. The CDR3 DNA sequence: TGTGCCAGCAGTGAATACGGCTCAGGGGGCCCCCAGCATTTT.

The rearrangement links TRBV23-1 to TRBJ2-7; the match to TRBD2 covers 14 bases. TRBV23-1 is given ORF status, its function remaining uncertain. J lost 5 bases, V lost 3 bases, and 12 bases had no gene match. There are 18 residues in the CDR3. Here the CDR3 reads CASSQSWWGLAGENEQYF. DNA of the CDR3: TGCGCCAGCAGTCAGTCGTGGTGGGGACTAGCGGGAGAGAACGAGCAGTACTTC.

The chain uses TRBV18 and TRBJ2-5; D remains unclear. V was trimmed by 6 bases and J by 5 bases, leaving 16 bases between them. The CDR3 is made up of 14 amino acids. Germline assignment: CDR1 KGHSH and CDR2 LQKENI. The CDR3 bases are TGTGCCAGCTCGGAGCCCGGGCCGCTGGAGACCCAGTACTTC. This translates into CASSEPGPLETQYF.

The chain carries TRBV7-9 and TRBJ2-1; 14 bases fit TRBD2. CDR3 size: 17 residues. V lost 5 bases to trimming and J lost 4 bases; unmatched junction nucleotides: 7. CDR1 SEHNR and CDR2 FQNEAQ come from the germline V gene (reference sequence). The CDR3 DNA is TGTGCCAGCAGCCAGGGACTAGCGGGAGTTGGGTACAATGAGCAGTTCTTC. This encodes CASSQGLAGVGYNEQFF. Using reference TRBV7-9 and TRBJ2-1 for the parts outside the CDR3, the full variable domain is DTGVSQNPRHKITKRGQNVTFRCDPISEHNRLYWYRQTLGQGPEFLTYFQNEAQLEKSRLLSDRFSAERPKGSFSTLEIQRTEQGDSAMYLCASSQGLAGVGYNEQFFGPGTRLTVL.

The chain links TRBV27 to TRBJ2-3; D is perhaps TRBD2 (5 bases). With 6 bases removed from V and 0 bases from J, the gap between germline ends came to 16 bases. CDR1 and CDR2 (germline): MNHEY, SMNVEV (reference sequence). The CDR3 consists of 16 residues. CDR3 residues: CASSPSHSGSTDTQYF. CDR3 in DNA: TGTGCCAGCAGCCCATCCCACAGCGGCAGCACAGATACGCAGTATTTT.

This clone has just one count. The chain carries TRBV4-2 and TRBJ2-3; a possible D gene is TRBD2 (6 bases). CDR1 LGHNA and CDR2 YNFKEQ come from the germline V gene. V was clipped by 0 bases and J by 5 bases, with 15 bases between them. This CDR3 spans 16 amino acids. CDR3 amino acids: CASSQEGRPSVDTQYF. CDR3 bases: TGTGCCAGCAGCCAAGAAGGGAGGCCAAGTGTAGATACGCAGTATTTT.

The genes are TRBV4-1 and TRBJ2-5, with 9 bases aligning to TRBD1. This CDR3 has 14 residues. Germline loops: CDR1 MGHRA, CDR2 YSYEKL. Trimming at V came to 3 bases and at J to 5 bases, leaving 4 bases not matched to a gene. CDR3 bases: TGCGCCAGCAGCCAGGGACAGGGTGAGGAGACCCAGTACTTC. It encodes CASSQGQGEETQYF.

The chain links TRBV6-6 to TRBJ2-5, with D possibly matching TRBD2 (6 bases). This CDR3 region has 14 residues. Germline V gene data show CDR1 as MNHNY and CDR2 as SVGAGI (reference sequence). V lost 6 bases and J 2 bases, leaving 13 bases between the germline ends. The chain's CDR3 is CASSPWTIQETQYF. CDR3 DNA sequence: TGTGCCAGCAGCCCCTGGACTATTCAAGAGACCCAGTACTTC.

V and J are TRBV19 and TRBJ2-1, with TRBD1 as a possible D gene (6 bases). Germline assignment: CDR1 LNHDA and CDR2 SQIVND (reference sequence). The CDR3 loop spans 15 amino acids. The V and J ends lost 2 bases and 7 bases respectively, with 15 bases between them. The DNA for the CDR3 is TGTGCCAGTAGTATACTGAGGGGGTATGCGAATGAGCAGTTCTTC. Translated: CASSILRGYANEQFF.

The chain recombines TRBV6-5 with TRBJ2-7, with TRBD1 identical over 8 bases. The CDR3 spans 15 residues. The V gene end was trimmed by 0 bases and the J gene end by 3 bases; junction bases not matched to a gene: 4. Germline assignment: CDR1 MNHEY and CDR2 SVGAGI. Here the CDR3 DNA reads TGTGCCAGCAGTTACTCGACAGGGGAGGTCTACGAGCAGTACTTC. Encoded protein: CASSYSTGEVYEQYF.